This TCR beta chain was found in a study of T cells in Graves' hyperthyroidism and ophthalmopathy. V shed 3 bases, J shed 2 bases, and the junction held 9 bases outside the gene matches. CDR3 length: 16 amino acids. The germline gives CDR1 MNHEY, CDR2 SMNVEV (reference sequence). Using RNA transcripts as the source, TCR beta CDR3 regions were amplified. Using the HTBI primer set, a first-round RT-PCR was run on the TCR CDR3. TCRdb analysed the multiplex PCR reads with MiXCR anew, one entry per CDR3 protein. The sample includes about 400,000 distinct CDR3 sequences, about 15% of them seen just once. This receptor was taken from a woman between 25 and 40 years old with Graves' hyperthyroidism. Material: blood. The genes are TRBV27 and TRBJ2-7, with 8 bases aligning to TRBD1. The chain's CDR3 is CASSFRRQGHTYEQYF. CDR3 sequence (DNA): TGTGCCAGCAGTTTCCGAAGACAGGGGCACACCTACGAGCAGTACTTC.